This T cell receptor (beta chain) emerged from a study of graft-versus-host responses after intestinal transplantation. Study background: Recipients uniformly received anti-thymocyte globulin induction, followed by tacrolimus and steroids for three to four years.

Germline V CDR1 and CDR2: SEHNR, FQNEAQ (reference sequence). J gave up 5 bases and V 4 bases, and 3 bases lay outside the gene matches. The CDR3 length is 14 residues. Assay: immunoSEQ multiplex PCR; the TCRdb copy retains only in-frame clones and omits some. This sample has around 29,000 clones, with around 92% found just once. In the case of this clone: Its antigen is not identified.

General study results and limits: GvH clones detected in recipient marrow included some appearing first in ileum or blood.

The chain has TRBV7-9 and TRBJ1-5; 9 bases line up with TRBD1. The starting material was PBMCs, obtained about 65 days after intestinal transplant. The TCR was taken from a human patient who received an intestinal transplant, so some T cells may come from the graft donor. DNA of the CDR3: TGTGCCAGCAGCTCGGGACAGGGAGATCAGCCCCAGCATTTT. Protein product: CASSSGQGDQPQHF.